Listed below are T cell receptor beta chains from one sample, sequenced in a study of T cell changes during pregnancy in multiple sclerosis. TCRdb's table, derived via immunoSEQ multiplex PCR, lists solely in-frame clones and lacks some. The sample yields 80,000 or so clones, approximately 95% seen once. The source material was peripheral blood, sampled in the second trimester of pregnancy. The receptors originated from a female donor in good health, enrolled as a control in a pregnancy study. The CDR3 runs from the conserved cysteine through the conserved F or W. D genes are given only for firm matches. The listing skips clone size in some rows; elsewhere it reads once, few, many or a size class.

>NA|TRBV4-1|NA|16|TRBJ2-7
CASSQEFGGGSSEQYF
TGCGCCAGCAGCCAAGAATTTGGGGGAGGCTCGAGCGAGCAGTACTTC
>NA|TRBV5-6|NA|14|TRBJ2-5
CATLYQNRQETQYF
TGTGCCACCCTATACCAGAACAGGCAAGAGACCCAGTACTTC
>TRBD1|TRBV5-6|NA|16|TRBJ1-1
CASSLAPGTGYGEAFF
TGTGCCAGCAGCTTGGCACCAGGGACAGGGTACGGTGAAGCTTTCTTT
>TRBD2|TRBV7-9|NA|17|TRBJ2-1
CASSYLAGGSSYNEQFF
TGTGCCAGCAGCTACCTAGCGGGAGGGAGCTCCTACAATGAGCAGTTCTTC
>NA|TRBV19|NA|14|TRBJ1-5
CASSMNGMGQPQHF
TGTGCCAGTAGTATGAACGGGATGGGCCAGCCCCAGCATTTT
>NA|TRBV9|NA|16|TRBJ2-3
CASSVERGASTDTQYF
TGTGCCAGCAGCGTAGAACGCGGAGCCAGCACAGATACGCAGTATTTT
>NA|TRBV11-2|NA|18|TRBJ2-3
CASREGGGTLSSTDTQYF
TGTGCCAGCAGAGAGGGAGGAGGTACCCTTTCTAGCACAGATACGCAGTATTTT
>NA|TRBV7-9|NA|14|TRBJ2-2
CASSLGGGTGELFF
TGTGCCAGCAGCCTTGGGGGCGGAACCGGGGAGCTGTTTTTT
>TRBD1|TRBV6-6|NA|15|TRBJ1-2
CASSPQPGQGSGYTF
TGTGCCAGCAGTCCACAACCGGGACAGGGCTCTGGCTACACCTTC
>TRBD1|TRBV6-5|NA|14|TRBJ2-3
CASRPGGDTDTQYF
TGTGCCAGCAGGCCAGGGGGCGACACAGATACGCAGTATTTT
>TRBD1|TRBV27|few|14|TRBJ1-2
CASSLLGQGNGYTF
TGTGCCAGCAGTTTATTGGGACAGGGTAATGGCTACACCTTC
>NA|TRBV28|NA|14|TRBJ2-5
CASSRAGGWETQYF
TGTGCCAGCAGCCGGGCAGGGGGGTGGGAGACCCAGTACTTC
>TRBD2|TRBV6-5|once|15|TRBJ2-1
CASTSAGGPSNEQFF
TGTGCCAGCACATCAGCGGGAGGGCCATCCAATGAGCAGTTCTTC
>TRBD1|TRBV6-5|NA|15|TRBJ2-2
CASSRGTGFPGELFF
TGTGCCAGCAGTCGTGGGACAGGGTTCCCCGGGGAGCTGTTTTTT
>NA|TRBV28|NA|10|TRBJ2-1
CSYYYNEQFF
TGCTCGTATTATTACAATGAGCAGTTCTTC